This T cell receptor (beta chain) was recorded in a study of cytomegalovirus exposure and HLA in healthy donors. Findings of the study overall: Using the classifier, cytomegalovirus status was reportedly diagnosed with high specificity and sensitivity. According to the study, some 160 TCR beta chains were cytomegalovirus-associated.

60 Vbeta and 13 Jbeta primers were used in PCR. TCRdb's table, derived via immunoSEQ multiplex PCR, lists solely in-frame clones and lacks some. The data contain roughly 180,000 clones, about 68% of them seen just once; the ten biggest clones take up less than 3%. V dropped 5 bases and J dropped 4 bases, with 11 bases sitting between them. This CDR3 spans 13 amino acids. CDR1 and CDR2 (germline): MNHEY, SVGAGI. This clone was found a few times. Its specificity is unknown. Sequenced material: PBMCs. The sequence was collected from a female donor in good health and CMV-seronegative. J is TRBJ1-2 and V is TRBV6-5; D perhaps matches TRBD1 (6 bases). As DNA, the CDR3 is TGTGCCAGCAGTGGAACAGGGCGCTATGGCTACACCTTC. It encodes CASSGTGRYGYTF.